The 32 T cell receptor beta chains below come from one sample, sequenced in a study of blood T cell repertoires in COVID-19. Clones were sequenced by immunoSEQ multiplex PCR, and TCRdb holds only the in-frame ones, with some missing. Of about 270,000 clones detected, 80% to 90% appear once; the ten largest clones hold approximately 4%. Source material: PBMCs or T cells enriched from blood (not recorded which). The receptor source for this set is a woman aged 25 to 39 with acute COVID-19.

This chain uses TRBV23-1 with TRBJ1-1; no firm D call. TRBV23-1 is known as an ORF, though its function is uncertain. The V end lost 2 bases, the J end lost 2 bases, and 12 bases lay between the germline ends. This CDR3 has 15 residues. CDR3 nucleotide sequence: TGCGCCAGCAGTCAAGAGGCCGAAGAAAACACTGAAGCTTTCTTT. It specifies CASSQEAEENTEAFF.

V and J are TRBV2 and TRBJ2-7; tentatively, D is TRBD1 (6 bases). CDR3 size: 15 residues. With 1 base removed from V and 1 base from J, the gap between germline ends came to 11 bases. The germline gives CDR1 SNHLY, CDR2 FYNNEI. Here the CDR3 DNA reads TGTGCCAGCAGTGAAGAGACAGGAGCATCCTACGAGCAGTACTTC. Translating it yields CASSEETGASYEQYF.

In its sample, this clone was seen once. The rearrangement links TRBV27 to TRBJ1-6, with 8 bases identical to TRBD1. The V segment lost 6 bases and the J segment 8 bases; nucleotides outside the gene matches: 6. This CDR3 has 14 residues. Germline V gene sequence: CDR1 MNHEY, CDR2 SMNVEV (reference sequence). CDR3 region: CASRVGQVDSPLHF. For the CDR3, the DNA is TGTGCCAGCAGGGTGGGACAGGTAGATTCACCCCTCCACTTT.

The chain joins TRBV29-1 to TRBJ2-5; TRBD2 matches 8 bases. With V trimmed by 7 bases and J by 1 base, 11 bases remained unmatched. The CDR3 is made up of 15 amino acids. Germline V gene sequence: CDR1 SQVTM, CDR2 ANQGSEA. CDR3 in amino acids: CSAGGERGFQETQYF. The CDR3 coding sequence is TGCAGCGCTGGCGGAGAGCGGGGGTTCCAAGAGACCCAGTACTTC. Based on the CDR3 plus reference TRBV29-1 and TRBJ2-5, the full variable domain is SAVISQKPSRDICQRGTSLTIQCQVDSQVTMMFWYRQQPGQSLTLIATANQGSEATYESGFVIDKFPISRPNLTFSTLTVSNMSPEDSSIYLCSAGGERGFQETQYFGPGTRLLVL.

The CDR3 nucleotides read TGTGCCAGCAGCCTCAGCGGGAATGAGCAGTTCTTC. Protein product: CASSLSGNEQFF. The chain joins TRBV11-1 to TRBJ2-1; D is possibly TRBD2 (6 bases). The V end lost 5 bases, the J end lost 7 bases, and 9 bases lay between the germline ends. The CDR3 is 12 residues long. The germline V gene has CDR1 SGHAT and CDR2 FQDESV (reference sequence).

The chain is built from TRBV7-2 and TRBJ2-3, with 7 bases lining up with TRBD1. Looked up from germline, CDR1 is SGHTA and CDR2 is FQGNSA. The junction had 8 bases not matched to a gene; V was cut back by 5 bases and J by 0 bases. The CDR3 runs to 16 residues. The CDR3: CASSEPTGPSTDTQYF. The CDR3 DNA follows: TGTGCCAGCAGCGAACCGACAGGGCCGAGCACAGATACGCAGTATTTT.

This CDR3 is CASSLSLTGNNEQFF. For the CDR3, the DNA is TGTGCCAGCAGCTTATCTTTGACGGGAAACAATGAGCAGTTCTTC. The rearrangement joins TRBV7-3 to TRBJ2-1; weak D call: TRBD2 (5 bases). V was clipped by 2 bases and J by 5 bases, with 13 bases between them. This CDR3 spans 15 amino acids. CDR1 and CDR2 (germline): SGHTA, FQGTGA.

This clone came up a few times. The chain carries TRBV18 and TRBJ1-5; D gene unclear. V lost 3 bases, J lost 5 bases, and 8 bases lay in between. Germline V lookup: CDR1 KGHSH, CDR2 LQKENI. The CDR3 is 13 residues long. For the CDR3, the DNA is TGTGCCAGCTCACCCGAGCAAGATCAGCCCCAGCATTTT. Amino acid sequence: CASSPEQDQPQHF. Complete variable domain (other parts from reference TRBV18 and TRBJ1-5): NAGVMQNPRHLVRRRGQEARLRCSPMKGHSHVYWYRQLPEEGLKFMVYLQKENIIDESGMPKERFSAEFPKEGPSILRIQQVVRGDSAAYFCASSPEQDQPQHFGDGTRLSIL.

This chain joins TRBV7-8 and TRBJ2-1; D unclear. Germline CDR1 and CDR2: SGHVS and FQNEAQ. Trimming took off 3 bases at V and 8 bases at J, with 11 bases between the two ends. The CDR3 has 13 amino acids. This chain's CDR3 is CASSFLVSYEQFF. Here the CDR3 DNA reads TGTGCCAGCAGCTTTTTGGTCAGTTATGAGCAGTTCTTC.

V usage is TRBV28 and J usage is TRBJ2-7; 9 bases align to TRBD2. Germline CDR1 MDHEN, CDR2 SYDVKM. The CDR3 runs to 14 residues. Trimming at V came to 6 bases and at J to 2 bases, leaving 5 bases not matched to a gene. The CDR3 loop is CASSGLAPTYEQYF. The CDR3 DNA reads as TGTGCCAGCAGCGGACTAGCGCCTACCTACGAGCAGTACTTC.

The chain carries TRBV7-3 and TRBJ2-1, with 12 bases matching TRBD1. V dropped 5 bases and J dropped 7; count of bases not matched to a gene: 15. The CDR3 extends over 18 amino acids. Looked up from germline, CDR1 is SGHTA and CDR2 is FQGTGA. The CDR3, as DNA: TGTGCCAGCAGCATTGGGACAGGGGGCTTCGCCCGCCTGAATGAGCAGTTCTTC. Translated, it gives CASSIGTGGFARLNEQFF. Together with reference TRBV7-3 and TRBJ2-1, the CDR3 gives the full variable domain: GAGVSQTPSNKVTEKGKYVELRCDPISGHTALYWYRQSLGQGPEFLIYFQGTGAADDSGLPNDRFFAVRPEGSVSTLKIQRTERGDSAVYLCASSIGTGGFARLNEQFFGPGTRLTVL.

The chain employs TRBV18 and TRBJ2-7, with a tentative D call TRBD1 (6 bases). The V end lost 2 bases, the J end lost 2 bases, and 13 bases lay between the germline ends. Germline CDR1 is KGHSH and CDR2 is LQKENI. The CDR3 has 15 amino acids. CDR3 residues: CASSPEQGLAYEQYF. CDR3 coding DNA: TGTGCCAGCTCACCAGAACAGGGCTTGGCCTACGAGCAGTACTTC.

The genes are TRBV5-4 and TRBJ2-3; TRBD2 is a possible D gene (5 bases). This CDR3 has 17 residues. Germline V gene data show CDR1 as SGHNT and CDR2 as YYREEE (reference sequence). V was shortened by 4 bases and J by 0 bases, with 18 bases between the two germline ends. The CDR3 DNA follows: TGTGCCAGCAGCCCATTTTTTGCGGGTATGAGCACAGATACGCAGTATTTT. Encoded protein: CASSPFFAGMSTDTQYF.

The chain uses TRBV3-1 (or the pseudogene TRBV3-2) and TRBJ2-7, with D uncertain. CDR1 is LGHDT, CDR2 YNNKEL, per germline (reference sequence). The CDR3 spans 12 residues. Trimming pared 4 bases from V and 0 bases from J, leaving 4 bases between. As DNA, the CDR3 is TGTGCCAGCAGCCTCTACTCCTACGAGCAGTACTTC. It specifies CASSLYSYEQYF.

In this sample, this clone turned up once. The chain has TRBV3-1 (or the pseudogene TRBV3-2) and TRBJ2-3; TRBD2 matches 10 bases. The V gene end was trimmed by 8 bases and the J gene end by 2 bases; junction bases not matched to a gene: 4. The CDR3 loop spans 14 amino acids. The germline gives CDR1 LGHDT, CDR2 YNNKEL (reference sequence). The DNA of the CDR3 is TGTGCCAGCGCAACTAGCGGGGTCACAGATACGCAGTATTTT. This codes for CASATSGVTDTQYF.

The V gene is TRBV9, the J gene TRBJ1-2; 10 nucleotides match TRBD1. V lost 4 bases, J lost 4 bases, and 7 bases stayed unmatched. Germline V gene lookup returns CDR1 SGDLS and CDR2 YYNGEE. This CDR3 has 15 residues. The CDR3 region has the DNA TGTGCCAGCAGCCCGACAGGGGGCAGTAGCTATGGCTACACCTTC. This encodes CASSPTGGSSYGYTF.

The rearrangement links TRBV4-1 to TRBJ2-1; 8 bases are a match to TRBD2. V lost 1 base to trimming and J lost 12 bases; unmatched junction nucleotides: 8. The CDR3 has 14 residues. Germline V gene data show CDR1 as MGHRA and CDR2 as YSYEKL. The CDR3 sequence is CASSQALRAGGQFF. In DNA, the CDR3 is TGCGCCAGCAGCCAAGCCCTAAGGGCGGGAGGGCAGTTCTTC.

This chain connects TRBV10-3 to TRBJ1-2; 9 nucleotides line up with TRBD1. Germline V gives CDR1 ENHRY, CDR2 SYGVKD. This CDR3 region has 13 residues. V shed 10 bases, J shed 4 bases, and the junction held 7 bases outside the gene matches. The CDR3 spells CATRTGEAYGYTF. CDR3 DNA sequence: TGTGCCACCCGGACAGGGGAGGCCTATGGCTACACCTTC.

V is TRBV9 and J is TRBJ1-4, with D maybe TRBD1 (6 bases). V lost 7 bases to trimming and J lost 0 bases, with 13 bases between them. In germline, CDR1 is SGDLS, CDR2 YYNGEE. The CDR3 contains 15 residues. The CDR3 spells CASGKGVTTNEKLFF. CDR3 DNA: TGTGCCAGCGGCAAGGGGGTAACAACTAATGAAAAACTGTTTTTT.

This chain joins TRBV5-1 and TRBJ1-4, with D perhaps matching TRBD1 (5 bases). V lost 2 bases, J lost 6 bases, and 11 bases lay in between. This CDR3 is 14 amino acids long. Germline CDR1 and CDR2: SGHRS and YFSETQ. For the CDR3, the DNA is TGCGCCAGCAGCTTATCGGGGGTAGATGAAAAACTGTTTTTT. Translating gives CASSLSGVDEKLFF. Full variable domain (remainder filled in from reference TRBV5-1 and TRBJ1-4): KAGVTQTPRYLIKTRGQQVTLSCSPISGHRSVSWYQQTPGQGLQFLFEYFSETQRNKGNFPGRFSGRQFSNSRSEMNVSTLELGDSALYLCASSLSGVDEKLFFGSGTQLSVL.

The V gene is TRBV12-3 or TRBV12-4, the J gene TRBJ1-2, with no clear D. V was trimmed by 7 bases and J by 3 bases, leaving 12 bases between them. CDR3 length: 13 amino acids. The CDR3 DNA follows: TGTGCCAGCACTCCCGGTACCTACTATGGCTACACCTTC. It codes for CASTPGTYYGYTF.

The chain combines TRBV15 with TRBJ2-1; 9 nucleotides agree with TRBD2. V gave up 3 bases and J gave up 8 bases; unmatched junction bases: 8. The CDR3 is made up of 15 amino acids. Germline V lookup: CDR1 LNHNV, CDR2 YYDKDF (reference sequence). CDR3 DNA sequence: TGTGCCACCAGCAGGGGACTAGCCAGGGGGGATGAGCAGTTCTTC. Protein product: CATSRGLARGDEQFF.

The chain carries TRBV30 and TRBJ2-7; 7 nucleotides line up with TRBD1. V lost 1 base and J lost 5; bases outside the gene matches: 5. The CDR3 runs 13 residues. Germline V gene sequence: CDR1 GTSNPN, CDR2 SVGIG (reference sequence). The DNA of the CDR3 is TGTGCCTGGAGTGGTGGGGACAGCCACGAGCAGTACTTC. Protein sequence: CAWSGGDSHEQYF.

The V gene is TRBV7-3, the J gene TRBJ1-3; 7 positions match TRBD1. Trimming cost V 6 bases and J 3 bases; bases outside gene matches: 5. This CDR3 is 14 amino acids long. CDR1 and CDR2 (germline): SGHTA, FQGTGA. The CDR3 loop reads CASRLTGVGNTIYF. CDR3 DNA: TGTGCCAGCAGACTAACAGGGGTTGGAAACACCATATATTTT.

This clone was detected only once. As DNA, the CDR3 is TGTGCCAGCAGTTTATCCCCACAGGGGGCCACTAATGAAAAACTGTTTTTT. It yields the protein CASSLSPQGATNEKLFF. The rearrangement links TRBV27 to TRBJ1-4; 9 bases match TRBD1. The V gene end was trimmed by 0 bases and the J gene end by 2 bases; junction bases not matched to a gene: 4. The V gene's germline CDR1 is MNHEY and CDR2 SMNVEV (reference sequence). This CDR3 is 17 amino acids long.

The chain combines TRBV28 with TRBJ2-2; D is unclear. Trimming cost V 6 bases and J 4 bases, with 12 bases left between them. The CDR3 has 14 residues. Germline lookup yields CDR1 MDHEN and CDR2 SYDVKM. The CDR3 sequence is CASSRSITTGELFF. The CDR3 DNA reads as TGTGCCAGCAGCCGGTCTATAACCACCGGGGAGCTGTTTTTT.

This clone appeared a few times. CDR3 sequence (DNA): TGTGCCAGCAGTTTAAACGACAGGGGGCCTCAGCCCCAGCATTTT. This sequence encodes CASSLNDRGPQPQHF. V usage is TRBV28 and J usage is TRBJ1-5, with 10 bases identical to TRBD1. The CDR3 loop spans 15 amino acids. Germline CDR1 reads MDHEN; CDR2 reads SYDVKM. The V and J ends lost 2 bases and 6 bases, in that order; junction bases with no gene match: 4.

This rearrangement joins TRBV5-1 to TRBJ1-6, with D possibly being TRBD1 (5 bases). Per germline, CDR1 SGHRS and CDR2 YFSETQ. The V end was cut by 0 bases, the J end by 8 bases, with 12 bases between. This CDR3 has 15 amino acids. The CDR3 loop is CASSLEEGWDSPLHF. As DNA, the CDR3 is TGCGCCAGCAGCTTGGAGGAGGGGTGGGATTCACCCCTCCACTTT.

This chain links TRBV19 with TRBJ1-5; the match to TRBD1 covers 8 bases. Germline V gene lookup returns CDR1 LNHDA and CDR2 SQIVND (reference sequence). V was clipped by 5 bases and J by 0 bases; unmatched bases: 6. The CDR3 runs 16 residues. The CDR3 is CASSSAGQGSNQPQHF. The CDR3 bases are TGTGCCAGTAGTTCAGCTGGACAGGGTAGCAATCAGCCCCAGCATTTT.

The CDR3 nucleotides read TGTGCCACCAGCAGAGATTTGGGACTCCTCTTGGAGCAGTACTTC. Translated, it gives CATSRDLGLLLEQYF. J is TRBJ2-7 and V is TRBV15, with TRBD2 as a possible D gene (6 bases). Germline lookup yields CDR1 LNHNV and CDR2 YYDKDF (reference sequence). The CDR3 is 15 residues long. V was shortened by 0 bases and J by 7 bases, with 16 bases between the two germline ends.

This chain uses TRBV28 with TRBJ2-3, with TRBD1 as a possible D gene (7 bases). CDR3 size: 13 residues. V was trimmed by 6 bases and J by 7 bases, leaving 14 bases between them. The germline V gene encodes CDR1 MDHEN and CDR2 SYDVKM. CDR3 in DNA: TGTGCCAGCAGCCCCCAGGGGGGAAATACGCAGTATTTT. This translates into CASSPQGGNTQYF.

The chain links TRBV14 to TRBJ2-7; D uncertain. Germline-derived CDR1 and CDR2 are SGHDN and FVKESK. Trimming stripped 1 base from V and 5 bases from J, with 6 bases between. The length of the CDR3 is 12 residues. CDR3 amino acids: CASSQAGNEQYF. CDR3 coding DNA: TGTGCCAGCAGCCAAGCTGGCAACGAGCAGTACTTC.